These 5 T cell receptor beta chains share one sample of origin, sequenced in a study of shared clonotypes between healthy human individuals. Only CD45RO-negative cells positively selected for CCR7 counted as naive CD8 cells, so terminally differentiated effector memory CD45RA+ cells were excluded. TCRdb's copy holds only in-frame clones and misses some; the assay was immunoSEQ multiplex PCR. This table has about 2 million clones, approximately 94% appearing once. Source material: naive CD8+ T cells sorted from blood. Receptors originate from a man between 18 and 29 years old in good health.

The chain combines TRBV19 with TRBJ1-5; D is unresolved. V was clipped by 7 bases and J by 0 bases, with 16 bases between them. The CDR3 contains 16 residues. Looked up from germline, CDR1 is LNHDA and CDR2 is SQIVND (reference sequence). The CDR3 sequence: CASTSSQAISNQPQHF. DNA for the CDR3: TGTGCCAGTACCTCCTCGCAGGCCATTAGCAATCAGCCCCAGCATTTT.

V gene TRBV28 combines with J gene TRBJ2-7; TRBD1 matches at 9 bases. V was pared by 4 bases and J by 5 bases, with 9 bases of the junction left unmatched. CDR3 size: 15 residues. The germline V gene encodes CDR1 MDHEN and CDR2 SYDVKM. In nucleotides, the CDR3 is TGTGCCAGCAGTTGGGGGACAGGGTCGAGAAACGAGCAGTACTTC. It is translated as CASSWGTGSRNEQYF.

This clone occurred once. V is TRBV7-9 and J is TRBJ2-6; D may be TRBD1 (5 bases). V shed 1 base and J shed 5 bases, with 9 bases lying between them. CDR3 length equals 15 residues. CDR1 is SEHNR and CDR2 is FQNEAQ in the germline V gene (reference sequence). The CDR3 sequence is CASSLVPDRANVLTF. CDR3 coding DNA: TGTGCCAGCAGCTTAGTACCGGACAGGGCCAACGTCCTGACTTTC.

The chain carries TRBV9 and TRBJ1-1; TRBD1 aligns across 8 bases. This CDR3 comprises 16 residues. The V gene end was trimmed by 0 bases and the J gene end by 1 base; junction bases not matched to a gene: 5. Per the germline V gene, CDR1 is SGDLS and CDR2 is YYNGEE. CDR3 DNA: TGTGCCAGCAGCGTAGACCCAGGGACAGGGAACACTGAAGCTTTCTTT. It codes for CASSVDPGTGNTEAFF.

CDR3 nucleotides: TGTGCCAGCAGTTCCGGGGGGGCGGGCACAGATACGCAGTATTTT. This gives the protein CASSSGGAGTDTQYF. This rearrangement joins TRBV27 to TRBJ2-3, with 8 positions matching TRBD2. The CDR3 is 15 amino acids. V lost 4 bases, J lost 1 base, and 4 bases stayed unmatched. Per the germline V gene, CDR1 is MNHEY and CDR2 is SMNVEV (reference sequence).